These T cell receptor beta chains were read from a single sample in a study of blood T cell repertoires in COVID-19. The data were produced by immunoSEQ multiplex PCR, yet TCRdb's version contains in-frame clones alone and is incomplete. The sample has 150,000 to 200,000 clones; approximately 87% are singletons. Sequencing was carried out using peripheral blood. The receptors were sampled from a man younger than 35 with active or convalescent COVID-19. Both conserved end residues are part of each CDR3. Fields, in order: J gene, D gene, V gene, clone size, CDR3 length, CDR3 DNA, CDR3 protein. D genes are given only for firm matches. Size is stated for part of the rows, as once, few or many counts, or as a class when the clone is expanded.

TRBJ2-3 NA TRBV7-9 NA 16 TGTGCCAGCAGCTCGGCTGCAGGTGGCGGCACAGATACGCAGTATTTT CASSSAAGGGTDTQYF
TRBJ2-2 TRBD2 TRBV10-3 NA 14 TGTGCCATCAGTGAGCCCGGGGGGGCCGGGGAGCTGTTTTTT CAISEPGGAGELFF
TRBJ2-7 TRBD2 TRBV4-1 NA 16 TGCGCCAGCAGCCCTGGGACTAGCGGGGTCTCCTACGAGCAGTACTTC CASSPGTSGVSYEQYF
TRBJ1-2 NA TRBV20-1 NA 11 TGCAGTGCCCCGGGGAGCTATGGCTACACCTTC CSAPGSYGYTF
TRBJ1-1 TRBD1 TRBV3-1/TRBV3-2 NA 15 TGTGCCAGCAGCCATTGGACAGGGGCTAACACTGAAGCTTTCTTT CASSHWTGANTEAFF
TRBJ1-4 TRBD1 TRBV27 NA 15 TGTGCCAGCAGTCCGGGGACAGGGGGTTATGAAAAACTGTTTTTT CASSPGTGGYEKLFF
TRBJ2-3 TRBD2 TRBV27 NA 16 TGTGCCAGCAGTTTATCCGGACTAGCGGGAGTTGATACGCAGTATTTT CASSLSGLAGVDTQYF
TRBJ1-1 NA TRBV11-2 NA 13 TGTGCCAGCAGCTTAGAAGGTGAGGGAGAAGCTTTCTTT CASSLEGEGEAFF
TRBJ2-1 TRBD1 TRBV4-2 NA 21 TGTGCCAGCAGCCCCAGTCTCACCGTTTTCTTGGACCGGGACAGGGACAATGAGCAGTTCTTC CASSPSLTVFLDRDRDNEQFF
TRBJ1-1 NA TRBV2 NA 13 TGTGCCAGCAGTGTCGGTCAGGGTGTTGAAGCTTTCTTT CASSVGQGVEAFF
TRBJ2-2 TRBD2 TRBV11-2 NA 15 TGTGCCAGCAGTTGGACTAGCGGTAACACCGGGGAGCTGTTTTTT CASSWTSGNTGELFF
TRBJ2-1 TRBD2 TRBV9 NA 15 TGTGCCAGCAGCGTAGATGGCGGGAGTGGGGATGAGCAGTTCTTC CASSVDGGSGDEQFF
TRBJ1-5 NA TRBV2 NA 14 TGTGCCAGCAGGGGCAATCCCACGGATCAGCCCCAGCATTTT CASRGNPTDQPQHF
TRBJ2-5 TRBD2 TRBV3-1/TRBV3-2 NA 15 TGTGCCAGCAGCCCCGGACTAGCGTCGAGCGAGACCCAGTACTTC CASSPGLASSETQYF
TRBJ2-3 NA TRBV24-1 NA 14 TGTGCCACCAGTGAAAGTTCAGGGGTAGATACGCAGTATTTT CATSESSGVDTQYF
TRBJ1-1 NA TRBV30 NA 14 TGTGCCTGGGACCTTATCCGGGGTCGAACTGAAGCTTTCTTT CAWDLIRGRTEAFF
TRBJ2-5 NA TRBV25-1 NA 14 TGTGCCAGCAGTGAACAGGCAGCCAGCGAGACCCAGTACTTC CASSEQAASETQYF
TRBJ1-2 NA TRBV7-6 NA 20 TGTGCCAGCAGCTTAGCGACCCCACTGAGCGAAAACAGGAAATTCTATGGCTACACCTTC CASSLATPLSENRKFYGYTF
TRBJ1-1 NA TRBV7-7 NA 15 TGTGCCAGCAGCCCCATTTACACAGGGAACACTGAAGCTTTCTTT CASSPIYTGNTEAFF
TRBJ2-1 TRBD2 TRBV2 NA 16 TGTGCCAGCAGTGAACGGGCTAGCGGGACTTCCAGTGAGCAGTTCTTC CASSERASGTSSEQFF
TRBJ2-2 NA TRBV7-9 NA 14 TGTGCCAGCAGCTTGCCAACGGGGACCGGGGAGCTGTTTTTT CASSLPTGTGELFF
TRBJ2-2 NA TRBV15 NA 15 TGTGCCACCAGCAGAGATAGAGGGAGCACCGGGGAGCTGTTTTTT CATSRDRGSTGELFF
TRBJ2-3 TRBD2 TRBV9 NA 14 TGTGCCAGCACCGAGCGGGGGGGCACAGATACGCAGTATTTT CASTERGGTDTQYF
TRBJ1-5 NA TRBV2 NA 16 TGTGCCAGCAGCGTAGGATCCGGTCGGGGCAATCAGCCCCAGCATTTT CASSVGSGRGNQPQHF
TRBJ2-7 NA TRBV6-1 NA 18 TGTGCCAGCAGTGAAGCCGCTCCCTATTACGGGAGTACCTACGAGCAGTACTTC CASSEAAPYYGSTYEQYF
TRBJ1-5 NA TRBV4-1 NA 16 TGCGCCAGCAGCCAGAGATCTTCTGACGGGGATCAGCCCCAGCATTTT CASSQRSSDGDQPQHF
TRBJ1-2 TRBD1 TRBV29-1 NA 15 TGCAGCGTTGGAACCGGGACAGGTAGATTCTATGGCTACACCTTC CSVGTGTGRFYGYTF
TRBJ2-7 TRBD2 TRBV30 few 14 TGTGCCTGGACAGACGCGGGGGGGCCTTCCGAGCAGTACTTC CAWTDAGGPSEQYF
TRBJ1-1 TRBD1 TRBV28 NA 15 TGTGCCAGCAGTTTAGGCAGGACAGGGAACACTGAAGCTTTCTTT CASSLGRTGNTEAFF
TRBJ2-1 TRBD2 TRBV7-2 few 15 TGTGCCAGCAGCTTAGTAGGACTAGCGGCTAATGAGCAGTTCTTC CASSLVGLAANEQFF
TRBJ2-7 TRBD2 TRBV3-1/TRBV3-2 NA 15 TGTGCCAGCAGCGCCCGGGGTAGCGGGAGGTACGAGCAGTACTTC CASSARGSGRYEQYF
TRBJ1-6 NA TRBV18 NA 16 TGTGCCAGCTCACCCTTAATTTCCTCAGGGAATTCACCCCTCCACTTT CASSPLISSGNSPLHF
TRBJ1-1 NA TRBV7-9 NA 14 TGTGCCAGCAGCTTAAATTACGTTCGGACAGAAGCTTTCTTT CASSLNYVRTEAFF
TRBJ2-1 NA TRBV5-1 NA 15 TGCGCCAGCAGCTTGGTACTAGCCACGGGGTTTGAGCAGTTCTTC CASSLVLATGFEQFF
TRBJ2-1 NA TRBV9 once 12 TGTGCCAGCAGCCCAGGGGGGAATGAGCAGTTCTTC CASSPGGNEQFF